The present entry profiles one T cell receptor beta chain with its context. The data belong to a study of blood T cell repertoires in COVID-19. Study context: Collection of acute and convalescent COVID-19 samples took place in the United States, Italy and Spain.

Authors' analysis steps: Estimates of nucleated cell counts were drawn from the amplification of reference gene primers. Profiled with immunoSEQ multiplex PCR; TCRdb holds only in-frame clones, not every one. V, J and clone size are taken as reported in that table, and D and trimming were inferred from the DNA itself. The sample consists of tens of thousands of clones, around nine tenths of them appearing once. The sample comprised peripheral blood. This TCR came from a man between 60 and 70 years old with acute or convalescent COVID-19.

CDR3 amino acids: CAISESGTGTDTQYF. The CDR3 DNA follows: TGTGCCATCAGTGAGTCGGGGACAGGCACAGATACGCAGTATTTT. The chain links TRBV10-3 to TRBJ2-3; 7 nucleotides agree with TRBD1. This CDR3 has 15 residues. CDR1 is ENHRY, CDR2 SYGVKD, per germline. Trimming removed 0 bases from V and 1 base from J; junction bases left unmatched: 1.